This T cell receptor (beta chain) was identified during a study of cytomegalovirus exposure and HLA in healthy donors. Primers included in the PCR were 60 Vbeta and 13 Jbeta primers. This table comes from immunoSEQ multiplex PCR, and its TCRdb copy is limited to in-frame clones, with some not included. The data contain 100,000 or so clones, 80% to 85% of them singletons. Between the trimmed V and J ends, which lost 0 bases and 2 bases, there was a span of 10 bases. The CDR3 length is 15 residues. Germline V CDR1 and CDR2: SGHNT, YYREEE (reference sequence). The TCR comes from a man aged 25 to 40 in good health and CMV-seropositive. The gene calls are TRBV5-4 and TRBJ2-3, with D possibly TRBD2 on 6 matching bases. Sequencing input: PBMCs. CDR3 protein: CASSLGAGPTDTQYF. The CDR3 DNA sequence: TGTGCCAGCAGCTTGGGGGCGGGGCCCACAGATACGCAGTATTTT.